The present TCR beta chain was sequenced within a study of OX40 agonist ivuxolimab in advanced cancers. V was shortened by 3 bases and J by 5 bases, with 5 bases between the two germline ends. Germline values: CDR1 MNHEY, CDR2 SMNVEV (reference sequence). The CDR3 contains 12 residues. Some clones are missing from TCRdb's copy, which holds only in-frame ones; the method was immunoSEQ multiplex PCR. This table has tens of thousands of clones, 75% to 85% appearing once. General study results and limits: The average count of expanded clones was higher among CD8+ T cells than among CD4+.

About this clone: What it recognizes is unknown.

The receptor's source is an adult with an advanced solid tumor such as melanoma, head and neck, liver or kidney cancer. Material: CD4+ or CD8+ T cells sorted from blood, obtained in a trial of the OX40 agonist ivuxolimab. The chain is built from TRBV27 and TRBJ1-5; no clear D. This CDR3 reads CASSFLYQPQHF. The CDR3 DNA is TGTGCCAGCAGTTTCCTCTATCAGCCCCAGCATTTT.